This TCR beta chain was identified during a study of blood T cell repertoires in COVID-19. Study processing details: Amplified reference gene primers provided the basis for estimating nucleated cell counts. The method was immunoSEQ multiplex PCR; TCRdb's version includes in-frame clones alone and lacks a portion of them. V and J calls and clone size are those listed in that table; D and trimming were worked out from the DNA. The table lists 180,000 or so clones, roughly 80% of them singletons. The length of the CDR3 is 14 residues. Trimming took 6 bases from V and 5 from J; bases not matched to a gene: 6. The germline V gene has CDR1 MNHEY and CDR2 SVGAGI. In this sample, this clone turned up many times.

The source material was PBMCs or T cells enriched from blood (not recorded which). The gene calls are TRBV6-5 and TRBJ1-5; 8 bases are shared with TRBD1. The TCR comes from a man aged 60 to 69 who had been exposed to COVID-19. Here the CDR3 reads CASRARTGYQPQHF. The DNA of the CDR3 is TGTGCCAGCAGGGCTCGGACAGGGTATCAGCCCCAGCATTTT.